These T cell receptor beta chains were read from a single sample in a study of identical twins. TCRdb redid the calling of the 5' RACE reads with MiXCR, one entry per CDR3 protein. The sample lists a few hundred thousand distinct CDR3 sequences, around 9.6% occurring once. This same sample was also part of a study on yellow fever vaccine responses in identical twins.

The specimen was PBMCs. The source of these receptors is a woman aged 18-30 years in good health. The CDR3 runs from the conserved cysteine through the conserved F or W. D genes are given only for firm matches. Clone size is given for some rows only: seen once, a few or many times, or a class if the clone is expanded.

J gene	clone size	D gene	CDR3 length	V gene	CDR3 protein	CDR3 DNA
TRBJ1-1	NA	NA	12	TRBV20-1	CSASRPNTEAFF	TGCAGTGCTAGCCGTCCTAACACTGAAGCTTTCTTT
TRBJ2-1	few	NA	13	TRBV5-1	CASSFPEDNEQFF	TGCGCCAGCAGCTTCCCGGAGGACAATGAGCAGTTCTTC
TRBJ1-1	few	TRBD1	13	TRBV6-5	CASSYSTGTEAFF	TGTGCCAGCAGTTACTCGACAGGGACTGAAGCTTTCTTT
TRBJ1-2	few	TRBD1	16	TRBV6-2/TRBV6-3	CASRLAPTGANYGYTF	TGTGCCAGCAGACTCGCTCCGACAGGGGCTAACTATGGCTACACCTTC
TRBJ2-1	NA	NA	16	TRBV5-5	CASNHDGTQGGNEQFF	TGTGCCAGCAACCACGATGGCACCCAAGGTGGGAATGAGCAGTTCTTC
TRBJ1-6	many	NA	16	TRBV4-1	CASSQDSERVNSPLHF	TGCGCCAGCAGCCAAGATTCGGAAAGGGTCAATTCACCCCTCCACTTT
TRBJ1-1	many	TRBD1	16	TRBV3-1	CASSPGQEGRFTEAFF	TGTGCCAGCAGCCCGGGACAGGAGGGAAGGTTCACTGAAGCTTTCTTT
TRBJ2-3	few	TRBD2	17	TRBV7-6	CASSLLAAGSGTDTQYF	TGTGCCAGCAGCTTACTAGCGGCGGGGTCCGGGACAGATACGCAGTATTTT
TRBJ2-7	many	TRBD2	14	TRBV5-1	CASRASGSSYEQYF	TGCGCCAGCCGCGCTAGCGGGAGCTCCTACGAGCAGTACTTC
TRBJ2-2	few	NA	14	TRBV7-3	CASSLMGLTGELFF	TGTGCCAGCAGCTTAATGGGACTCACCGGGGAGCTGTTTTTT
TRBJ2-7	few	NA	15	TRBV20-1	CSASYRTGSSYEQYF	TGCAGTGCTAGTTACAGGACGGGAAGCTCCTACGAGCAGTACTTC
TRBJ1-6	NA	NA	14	TRBV28	CASSPGSYNSPLHF	TGTGCCAGCAGCCCAGGGTCCTATAATTCACCCCTCCACTTT
TRBJ2-7	few	NA	14	TRBV12-3/TRBV12-4	CASSLSGDPYEQYF	TGTGCCAGCAGTTTATCAGGGGACCCCTACGAGCAGTACTTC
TRBJ2-1	NA	NA	15	TRBV7-3	CASSLWADTYNEQFF	TGTGCCAGCAGCTTATGGGCGGACACCTACAATGAGCAGTTCTTC
TRBJ2-5	many	NA	14	TRBV20-1	CSAREEQIGETQYF	TGCAGTGCTAGAGAAGAACAGATCGGAGAGACCCAGTACTTC
TRBJ2-5	many	NA	15	TRBV4-2	CASSQDPRGLETQYF	TGTGCCAGCAGCCAAGATCCCCGGGGGCTTGAGACCCAGTACTTC